This TCR beta chain was documented in a study of human T cells and chemical hapten exposure. Indicated time point: patch test 3, about 24 weeks after DPC sensitization. Stated treatment: therapeutic diphenylcyclopropenone sensitization with weekly scalp DPC. This CDR3 is built from 12 residues. Looked up from germline, CDR1 is MNHNS and CDR2 is SASEGT. Trimming stripped 7 bases from V and 0 bases from J, with 5 bases between. This clonotype was counted between two and nine times. TCRdb recomputed calls from the RACE reads with MiXCR, one row per CDR3 protein. The sample carries 95,000 to 150,000 distinct CDR3 sequences, about 10% recorded once.

The clonotype comes from a woman in her forties or fifties with alopecia areata. Some clones in this sample may be carry-over from other donors' samples. The sample here was whole blood, taken in connection with sensitization to the hapten diphenylcyclopropenone (DPC). V usage is TRBV6-1 and J usage is TRBJ2-3, with unresolved D. The CDR3 protein is CASISSTDTQYF. CDR3 nucleotides: TGTGCCAGCATCTCAAGCACAGATACGCAGTATTTT.